This T cell receptor beta chain was sequenced during a study of early T cells in non-severe SARS-CoV-2 infection. Study findings and constraints: Lookups in VDJdb leaned toward anti-spike CD8 responses and missed private and CD4 specificities.

This clonotype occurred many times. Antigen specificity is unknown. V lost 5 bases and J 4 bases, leaving 3 bases between the germline ends. Germline V gives CDR1 SGHVS, CDR2 FQNEAQ. The CDR3 is 11 residues long. Molecules of cDNA were individually given unique molecular identifiers that were attached to them. TCRdb reprocessed the 5' RACE reads with MiXCR, giving one entry per CDR3 protein. The sample has about 110,000 distinct CDR3 sequences, about an eighth seen once. Source material: whole blood. V and J are TRBV7-8 and TRBJ1-3; D remains ambiguous. The source of this sequence is an adult who was a healthcare worker with PCR-confirmed SARS-CoV-2 infection or an uninfected control (not recorded which). CDR3 in amino acids: CASSQGNTIYF. The CDR3, as DNA: TGTGCCAGCAGCCAGGGAAACACCATATATTTT.